What follows are 13 T cell receptor beta chains derived from one specimen sequenced in a study of shared clonotypes between healthy human individuals (dated by TCRdb to 2018 to 2020). CD8 naive samples consisted of CD45RO-negative cells that were positively selected for CCR7, yielding a CD45RA+CCR7+ population without TemRA cells. The library relied on the immunoSEQ multiplex PCR assay. TCRdb obtained this table from immuneACCESS and retained in-frame rearrangements with V and J assigned. These tables miss some clones; where compared with another copy, unresolved V genes account for less than half of the shortfall, and the remainder is unexplained. The sample contains over 2 million clones, roughly 95% of them found a single time. The ten largest clones capture more than 0.95% of the sample. The sequencing sample was made of naive CD8+ T cells sorted from blood. Taken with the paper, the label for cell subset or site translates to: CD45RA+CCR7+. These receptors all stem from a man younger than 35 in good health.

V usage is TRBV13 and J usage is TRBJ2-1; 10 nucleotides agree with TRBD2. The trim removed 4 bases at V and 7 bases at J, leaving 4 bases unmatched. The CDR3 length is 14 residues. The germline V gene has CDR1 PRHDT and CDR2 FYEKMQ (reference sequence). The DNA for the CDR3 is TGTGCCAGCAGCTACGGACTAGCGGTAAATGAGCAGTTCTTC. Translating gives CASSYGLAVNEQFF.

This chain links TRBV2 with TRBJ2-1; 11 bases are a match to TRBD2. J was trimmed by 4 bases and V by 6 bases; bases with no gene match: 5. CDR3 size: 15 residues. CDR1 and CDR2 from the germline V gene are SNHLY and FYNNEI. The CDR3 protein is CASRTTSGEYNEQFF. CDR3 bases: TGTGCCAGCAGGACGACTAGCGGGGAGTACAATGAGCAGTTCTTC.

The genes are TRBV9 and TRBJ2-7; no clear D. The CDR3 is 14 residues long. CDR1 is SGDLS and CDR2 is YYNGEE in the germline V gene. V lost 2 bases, J lost 5 bases, and 14 bases lay in between. Written as DNA, the CDR3 is TGTGCCAGCAGCGTCCGTGACGGCGAGCACGAGCAGTACTTC. It codes for CASSVRDGEHEQYF.

The chain recombines TRBV9 with TRBJ1-5; D is possibly TRBD1 (5 bases). Trimming shortened V by 0 bases and J by 5 bases, and 12 bases separated the two germline ends. This CDR3 spans 15 amino acids. Germline CDR1 reads SGDLS; CDR2 reads YYNGEE. The CDR3 bases are TGTGCCAGCAGCGTAGGGGGGAGGGAAGATCAGCCCCAGCATTTT. This translates into CASSVGGREDQPQHF.

The V call is TRBV6-6, the J call TRBJ2-5, with D tentatively TRBD2 (6 bases). V lost 0 bases and J 6 bases, leaving 11 bases between the germline ends. The CDR3 runs 14 residues. The germline CDR1 and CDR2 sequences are MNHNY and SVGAGI (reference sequence). CDR3 sequence (DNA): TGTGCCAGCAGTTACTCGGAGGGACCACAGACCCAGTACTTC. This sequence encodes CASSYSEGPQTQYF.

The chain combines TRBV11-2 with TRBJ1-3; 8 nucleotides match TRBD1. V gave up 4 bases and J gave up 2 bases; unmatched junction bases: 7. Germline-derived CDR1 and CDR2 are SGHAT and FQNNGV. The length of the CDR3 is 16 residues. The chain's CDR3 is CASSSKTGDTGNTIYF. In DNA form, the CDR3 reads TGTGCCAGCAGCTCTAAGACAGGGGACACTGGAAACACCATATATTTT.

This clone came up once. This sample includes further DNA sequences coding for the same CDR3. The chain is built from TRBV6-5 and TRBJ2-1; 11 nucleotides align to TRBD1. The CDR3 totals 15 residues. Germline V gives CDR1 MNHEY, CDR2 SVGAGI. Trimming took 2 bases from V and 4 from J; bases not matched to a gene: 1. The CDR3 nucleotides read TGTGCCAGCAGTTACGGGACAGGGGGTTACAATGAGCAGTTCTTC. Residues: CASSYGTGGYNEQFF.

The chain uses TRBV28 and TRBJ2-1; tentatively, D is TRBD1 (5 bases). Germline values: CDR1 MDHEN, CDR2 SYDVKM. The CDR3 runs 16 residues. V was shortened by 2 bases and J by 3 bases, with 14 bases between the two germline ends. CDR3 nucleotides: TGTGCCAGCAGTTTAGGGGCAGGGCTGAACTACAATGAGCAGTTCTTC. Its translation: CASSLGAGLNYNEQFF.

The V and J genes are TRBV6-5 and TRBJ2-1; 7 nucleotides agree with TRBD1. Germline trimming cut 2 bases from V and 2 bases from J; bases unmatched to any gene: 6. Germline CDR1 is MNHEY and CDR2 is SVGAGI. The CDR3 has 16 amino acids. As DNA, the CDR3 is TGTGCCAGCAGTTACGAGGGGGACAGACCCTACAATGAGCAGTTCTTC. Its translation is CASSYEGDRPYNEQFF.

Notes on this clone: Other nucleotide sequences in the sample specify the same CDR3. The rearrangement links TRBV7-9 to TRBJ2-7; no reliable D call. This CDR3 comprises 13 residues. Between the trimmed V and J ends, which lost 1 base and 2 bases, there was a span of 6 bases. Germline V gene data show CDR1 as SEHNR and CDR2 as FQNEAQ (reference sequence). CDR3 protein: CASSLEVTYEQYF. The CDR3 DNA is TGTGCCAGCAGCTTAGAAGTCACCTACGAGCAGTACTTC. The variable domain in full, completed from reference TRBV7-9 and TRBJ2-7, reads DTGVSQNPRHKITKRGQNVTFRCDPISEHNRLYWYRQTLGQGPEFLTYFQNEAQLEKSRLLSDRFSAERPKGSFSTLEIQRTEQGDSAMYLCASSLEVTYEQYFGPGTRLTVT.

V gene TRBV5-1 combines with J gene TRBJ2-3; 8 nucleotides match TRBD2. From germline, CDR1 is SGHRS and CDR2 YFSETQ. The ends lost 2 bases at V and 4 bases at J; junction bases unmatched: 9. This CDR3 has 16 residues. The DNA of the CDR3 is TGCGCCAGCAGCTTACAGCGGGAGTGGGGGGCAGATACGCAGTATTTT. Protein product: CASSLQREWGADTQYF. Drawing the rest from reference TRBV5-1 and TRBJ2-3, the complete variable domain is KAGVTQTPRYLIKTRGQQVTLSCSPISGHRSVSWYQQTPGQGLQFLFEYFSETQRNKGNFPGRFSGRQFSNSRSEMNVSTLELGDSALYLCASSLQREWGADTQYFGPGTRLTVL.

The V call is TRBV4-3, the J call TRBJ2-1; 7 bases agree with TRBD2. V shed 1 base, J shed 5 bases, and the junction held 20 bases outside the gene matches. The CDR3 consists of 20 residues. Per the germline V gene, CDR1 is LGHNA and CDR2 is YSLEER. The CDR3 loop is CASSQVAPGWEREVDNEQFF. The CDR3, as DNA: TGCGCCAGCAGCCAAGTAGCCCCGGGGTGGGAGCGGGAAGTCGACAATGAGCAGTTCTTC.

This chain connects TRBV4-1 to TRBJ2-7; D is perhaps TRBD2 (6 bases). Germline CDR1 is MGHRA and CDR2 is YSYEKL. The CDR3 extends over 16 amino acids. V was clipped by 4 bases and J by 1 base, with 17 bases between them. The CDR3 DNA reads as TGCGCCAGCAGCCCCCGGTGGGTAGCGGATTCCTACGAGCAGTACTTC. Amino acids: CASSPRWVADSYEQYF.